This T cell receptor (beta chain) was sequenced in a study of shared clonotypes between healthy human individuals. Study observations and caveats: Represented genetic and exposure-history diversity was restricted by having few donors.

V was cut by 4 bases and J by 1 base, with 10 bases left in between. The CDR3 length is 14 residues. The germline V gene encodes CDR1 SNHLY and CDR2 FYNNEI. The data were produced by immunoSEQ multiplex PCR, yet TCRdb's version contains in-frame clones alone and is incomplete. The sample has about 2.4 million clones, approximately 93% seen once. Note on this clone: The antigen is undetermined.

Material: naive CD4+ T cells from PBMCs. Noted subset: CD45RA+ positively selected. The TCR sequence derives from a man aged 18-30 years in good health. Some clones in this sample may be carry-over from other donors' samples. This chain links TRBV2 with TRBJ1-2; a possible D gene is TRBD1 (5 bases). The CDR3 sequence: CASSGQTVNYGYTF. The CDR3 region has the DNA TGTGCCAGCAGTGGGCAGACAGTTAACTATGGCTACACCTTC.